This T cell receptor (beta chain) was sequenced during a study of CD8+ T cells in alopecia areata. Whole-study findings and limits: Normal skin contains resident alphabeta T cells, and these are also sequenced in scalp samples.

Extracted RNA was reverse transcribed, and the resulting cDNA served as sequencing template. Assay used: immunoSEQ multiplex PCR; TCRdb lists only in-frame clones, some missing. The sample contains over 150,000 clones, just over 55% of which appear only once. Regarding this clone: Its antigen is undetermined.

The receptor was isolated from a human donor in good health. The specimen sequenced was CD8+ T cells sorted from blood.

CDR3 residues: CSVEGEDMAKNIQYF. CDR3 nucleotide sequence: TGCAGCGTTGAAGGGGAGGACATGGCCAAAAACATTCAGTACTTC. V usage is TRBV29-1 and J usage is TRBJ2-4, with D possibly TRBD2 on 6 matching bases. Germline loops: CDR1 SQVTM, CDR2 ANQGSEA. The V and J ends lost 1 base and 1 base respectively, with 11 bases between them. The CDR3 loop spans 15 amino acids.